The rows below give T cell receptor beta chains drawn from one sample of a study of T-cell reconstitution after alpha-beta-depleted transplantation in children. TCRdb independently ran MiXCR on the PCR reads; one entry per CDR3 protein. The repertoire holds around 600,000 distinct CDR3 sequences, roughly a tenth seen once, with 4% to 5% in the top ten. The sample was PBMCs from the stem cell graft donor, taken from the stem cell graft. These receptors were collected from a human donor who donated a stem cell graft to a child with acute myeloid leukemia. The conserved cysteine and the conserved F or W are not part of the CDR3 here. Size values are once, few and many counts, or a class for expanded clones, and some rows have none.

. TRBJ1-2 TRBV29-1 SVDGRAGNYGYT
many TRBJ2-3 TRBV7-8 ASSSRIRDTQY
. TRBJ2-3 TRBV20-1 SAGGGREDTQY
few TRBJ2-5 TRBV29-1 SVGQQKETQY
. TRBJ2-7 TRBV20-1 SVWSGITYEQY
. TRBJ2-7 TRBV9 ASSPGDYKPEQY
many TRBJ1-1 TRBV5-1 ASSLNKNTEAF
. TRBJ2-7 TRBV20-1 SAREILAGRVRSEQY
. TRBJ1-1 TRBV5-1 ASSRGMPGDLNTEAF
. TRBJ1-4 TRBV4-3 ASSQETMGEKLF
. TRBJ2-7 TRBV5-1 ASSFPGQGEAEQY
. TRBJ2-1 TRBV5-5 ASSWGSPVGGLYNEQF
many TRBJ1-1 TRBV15 ATSGGNTEAF
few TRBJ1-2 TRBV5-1 ASRGDRPYGYT
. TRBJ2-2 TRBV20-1 SARRVRAAGTVYGGELF
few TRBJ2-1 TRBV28 ASLRGASSYNEQF
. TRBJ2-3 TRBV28 ASKRPGGTDTQY
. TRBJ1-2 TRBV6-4 AGSEEPAAYNYGYT
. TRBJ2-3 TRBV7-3 ASSPGLLWTDTQY
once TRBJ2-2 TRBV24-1 ATSMDRVAGELF
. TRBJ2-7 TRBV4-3 ASSQEAGVGSYEQC
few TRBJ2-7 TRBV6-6 ASSFRSTEQY
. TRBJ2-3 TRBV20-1 SARAPAGRTDTQY